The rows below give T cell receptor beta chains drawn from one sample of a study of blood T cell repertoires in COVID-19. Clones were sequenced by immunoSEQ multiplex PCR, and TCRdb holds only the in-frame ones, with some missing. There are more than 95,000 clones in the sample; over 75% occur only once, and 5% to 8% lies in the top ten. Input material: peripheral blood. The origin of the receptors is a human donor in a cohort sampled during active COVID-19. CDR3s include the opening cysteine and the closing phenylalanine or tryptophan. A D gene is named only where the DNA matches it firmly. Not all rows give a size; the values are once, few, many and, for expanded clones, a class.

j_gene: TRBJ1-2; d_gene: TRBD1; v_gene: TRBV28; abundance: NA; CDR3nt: TGTGCCACCACAACAGGGGCAGCTAACTATGGCTACACCTTC; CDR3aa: CATTTGAANYGYTF
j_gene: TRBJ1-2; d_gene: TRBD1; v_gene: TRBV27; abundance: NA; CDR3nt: TGTGCCAGCAGTTCCCTCTCTGGGACAGTCGTCGGCTACACCTTC; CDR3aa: CASSSLSGTVVGYTF
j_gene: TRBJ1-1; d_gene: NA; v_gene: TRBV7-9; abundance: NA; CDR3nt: TGTGCCAGCAGCCAAGTCGGGGGAACTGAAGCTTTCTTT; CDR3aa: CASSQVGGTEAFF
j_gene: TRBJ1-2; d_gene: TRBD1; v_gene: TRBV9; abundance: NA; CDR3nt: TGTGCCAGCAGCTTCCGACAGGGGGTGAACTATGGCTACACCTTC; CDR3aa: CASSFRQGVNYGYTF
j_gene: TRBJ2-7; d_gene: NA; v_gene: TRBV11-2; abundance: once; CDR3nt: TGTGCCAGCAGCTTAGGCTCCGGGGGACAGCCGGCGAAAGAGCAGTACTTC; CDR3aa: CASSLGSGGQPAKEQYF
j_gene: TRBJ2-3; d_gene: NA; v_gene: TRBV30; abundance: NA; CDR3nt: TGTGCCTGGAGTGGCGGGGTCGGCACAGATACGCAGTATTTT; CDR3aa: CAWSGGVGTDTQYF
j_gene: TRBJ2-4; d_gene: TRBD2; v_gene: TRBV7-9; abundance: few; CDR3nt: TGTGCCAGCAGCGTGGGGGCGGGAGGGTTAGCCAAAAACATTCAGTACTTC; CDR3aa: CASSVGAGGLAKNIQYF
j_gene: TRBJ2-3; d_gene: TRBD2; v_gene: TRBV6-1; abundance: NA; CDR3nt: TGTGCCAGCAGTTCCCTACTAGCGGGAGATACGCAGTATTTT; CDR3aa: CASSSLLAGDTQYF
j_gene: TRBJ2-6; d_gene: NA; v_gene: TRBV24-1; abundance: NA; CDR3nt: TGTGCCACCAGTGGCGTTCTGGGAGCAGGGGCATCCGGGGCCAACGTCCTGACTTTC; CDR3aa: CATSGVLGAGASGANVLTF
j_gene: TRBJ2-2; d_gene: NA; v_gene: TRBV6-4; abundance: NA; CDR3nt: TGTGCCAGCAGCTTGAGCGGCAGTTACACCGGGGAGCTGTTTTTT; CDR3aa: CASSLSGSYTGELFF
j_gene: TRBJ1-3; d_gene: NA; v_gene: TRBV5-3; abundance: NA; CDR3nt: TGTGCCAGAAGCTTGGGGAGCCTCCGGTCGGCTGGAAACACCATATATTTT; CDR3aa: CARSLGSLRSAGNTIYF
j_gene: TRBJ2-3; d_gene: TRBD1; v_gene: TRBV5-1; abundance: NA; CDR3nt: TGCGCCAGCAGCTTAGACAGGGTAACAGATACGCAGTATTTT; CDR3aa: CASSLDRVTDTQYF
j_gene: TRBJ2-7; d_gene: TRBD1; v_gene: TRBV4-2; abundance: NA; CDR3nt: TGTGCCAGCAGCCAAATATCCGGGACAGGGCACGAGCAGTACTTC; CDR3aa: CASSQISGTGHEQYF
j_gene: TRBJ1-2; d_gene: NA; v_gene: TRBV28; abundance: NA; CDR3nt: TGTGCCAGCAGTTTAGCGGGCAGCTCGTATGGCTACACCTTC; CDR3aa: CASSLAGSSYGYTF
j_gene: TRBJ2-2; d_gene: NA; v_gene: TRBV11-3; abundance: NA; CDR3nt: TGTGCCAGCAGCTTACGGTTGAACACCGGGGAGCTGTTTTTT; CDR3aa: CASSLRLNTGELFF
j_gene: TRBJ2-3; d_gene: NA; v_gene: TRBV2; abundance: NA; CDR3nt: TGTGCCAGCAGTGGCCTAGTAGTGCGTGGAGATACGCAGTATTTT; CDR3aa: CASSGLVVRGDTQYF
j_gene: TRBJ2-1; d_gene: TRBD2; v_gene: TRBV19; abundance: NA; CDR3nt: TGTGCCAGTAGTAGGGGGACTAGCGGGAACCTACGCGATGAGCAGTTCTTC; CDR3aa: CASSRGTSGNLRDEQFF
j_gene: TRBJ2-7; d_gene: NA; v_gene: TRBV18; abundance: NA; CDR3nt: TGTGCCAGCTCACCGAGCCGGACTTTCCACGAGCAGTACTTC; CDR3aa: CASSPSRTFHEQYF
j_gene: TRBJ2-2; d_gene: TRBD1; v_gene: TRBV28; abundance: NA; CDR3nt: TGTGCCAGCAGTTGGACAGGGCTCAACACCGGGGAGCTGTTTTTT; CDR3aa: CASSWTGLNTGELFF
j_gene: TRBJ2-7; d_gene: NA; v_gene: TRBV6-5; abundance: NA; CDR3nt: TGTGCCAGCAGTTACCGAACAGCAAGCTACGAGCAGTACTTC; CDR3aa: CASSYRTASYEQYF
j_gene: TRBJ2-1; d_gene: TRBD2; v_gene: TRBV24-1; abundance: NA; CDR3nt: TGTGCCACCAGTGATCCCGTAGCGGGACGCCCCGATGAGCAGTTCTTC; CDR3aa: CATSDPVAGRPDEQFF
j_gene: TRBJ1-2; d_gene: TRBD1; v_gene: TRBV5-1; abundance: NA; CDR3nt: TGCGCCAGCAGCGTGGGACAGGGGATGCGCTATGGCTACACCTTC; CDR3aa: CASSVGQGMRYGYTF
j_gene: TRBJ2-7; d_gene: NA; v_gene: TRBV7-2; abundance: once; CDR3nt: TGTGCCAGCAGTCCCTCGGGGTACGAGCAGTACTTC; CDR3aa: CASSPSGYEQYF
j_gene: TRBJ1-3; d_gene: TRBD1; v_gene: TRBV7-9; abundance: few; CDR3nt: TGTGCCAGCAGCCTGGGACAGGCTCCCTCTGGAAACACCATATATTTT; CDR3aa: CASSLGQAPSGNTIYF
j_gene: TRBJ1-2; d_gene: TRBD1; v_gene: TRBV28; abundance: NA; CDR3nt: TGTGCCAGCAGTCTTCCCGGCCGACAGGGGGGCTATGGCTACACCTTC; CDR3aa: CASSLPGRQGGYGYTF
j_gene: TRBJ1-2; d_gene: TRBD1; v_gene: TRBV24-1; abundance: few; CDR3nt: TGTGCCGCCCCTTACAGGGGGCCGTGTGGCTACACCTTC; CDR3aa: CAAPYRGPCGYTF
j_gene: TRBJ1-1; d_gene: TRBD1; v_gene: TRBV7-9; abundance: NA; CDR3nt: TGTGCCAGCAGCTTCACAGGGGACACTGAAGCTTTCTTT; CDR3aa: CASSFTGDTEAFF
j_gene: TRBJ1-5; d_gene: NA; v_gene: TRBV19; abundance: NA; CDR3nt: TGTGCCAGTAACCGTGGGGGGGCGGGTCAGCCCCAGCATTTT; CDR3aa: CASNRGGAGQPQHF
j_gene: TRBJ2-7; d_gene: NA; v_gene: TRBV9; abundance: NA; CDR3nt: TGTGCCAGCAGCGTTTCAGATTCCTACGAGCAGTACTTC; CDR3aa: CASSVSDSYEQYF
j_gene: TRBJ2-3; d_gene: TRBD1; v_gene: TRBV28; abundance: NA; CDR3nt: TGTGCCAGCAGTCCCCACTCAGGGGGCAGGCCGGCCACGCAGTATTTT; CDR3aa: CASSPHSGGRPATQYF
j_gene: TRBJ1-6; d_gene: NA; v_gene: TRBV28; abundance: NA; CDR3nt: TGTGCCAGCAGTTTAAGGTCGGGGAATAATTCACCCCTCCACTTT; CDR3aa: CASSLRSGNNSPLHF
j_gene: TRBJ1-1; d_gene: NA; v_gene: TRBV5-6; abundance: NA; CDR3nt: TGTGCCAGCAGCGCTTGGGGGGTCCCCAACACTGAAGCTTTCTTT; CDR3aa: CASSAWGVPNTEAFF
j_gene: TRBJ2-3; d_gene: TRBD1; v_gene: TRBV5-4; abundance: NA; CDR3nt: TGTGCCAGCAGCTTATTTAGTCGGGACAGGGACACAGATACGCAGTATTTT; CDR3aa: CASSLFSRDRDTDTQYF
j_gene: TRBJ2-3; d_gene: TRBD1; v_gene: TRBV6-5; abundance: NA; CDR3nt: TGTGCCAGCAGTGACTCGACAGGGGATACGCAGTATTTT; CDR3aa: CASSDSTGDTQYF